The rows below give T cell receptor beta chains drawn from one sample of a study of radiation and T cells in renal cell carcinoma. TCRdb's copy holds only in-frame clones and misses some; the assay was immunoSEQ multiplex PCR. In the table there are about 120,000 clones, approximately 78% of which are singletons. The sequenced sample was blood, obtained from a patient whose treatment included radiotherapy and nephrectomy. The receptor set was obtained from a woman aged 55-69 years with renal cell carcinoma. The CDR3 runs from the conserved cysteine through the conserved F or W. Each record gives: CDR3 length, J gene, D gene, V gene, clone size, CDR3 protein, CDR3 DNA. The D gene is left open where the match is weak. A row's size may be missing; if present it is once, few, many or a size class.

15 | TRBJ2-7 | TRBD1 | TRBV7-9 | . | CASSGKTGGSREQYF | TGTGCCAGCAGCGGAAAGACAGGGGGCTCGCGGGAGCAGTACTTC
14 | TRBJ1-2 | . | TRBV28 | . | CASSSTGPLYGYTF | TGTGCCAGCAGTTCAACCGGGCCACTCTATGGCTACACCTTC
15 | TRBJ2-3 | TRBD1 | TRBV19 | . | CASSITVQGIDTQYF | TGTGCCAGTAGTATAACGGTACAGGGGATAGATACGCAGTATTTT
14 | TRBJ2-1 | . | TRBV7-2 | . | CASTPRFSANEQFF | TGTGCCAGCACCCCTAGATTTTCGGCGAATGAGCAGTTCTTC
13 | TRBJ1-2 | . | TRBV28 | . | CASRQTGQGGYTF | TGTGCCAGCAGGCAAACAGGCCAGGGTGGCTACACCTTC
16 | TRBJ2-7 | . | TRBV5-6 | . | CASSSTKRDPFWEQYF | TGTGCCAGCAGTTCAACTAAGAGGGATCCATTTTGGGAGCAGTACTTC
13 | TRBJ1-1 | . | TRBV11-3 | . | CASSLDRNTEAFF | TGTGCCAGCAGCCTAGACAGGAACACTGAAGCTTTCTTT
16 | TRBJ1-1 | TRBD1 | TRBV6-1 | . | CASSQGTGWMNTEAFF | TGTGCCAGCAGTCAAGGGACAGGGTGGATGAACACTGAAGCTTTCTTT
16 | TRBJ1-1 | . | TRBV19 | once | CASRLPLSGGGTEAFF | TGTGCCAGTAGACTCCCTCTCTCTGGGGGGGGGACTGAAGCTTTCTTT
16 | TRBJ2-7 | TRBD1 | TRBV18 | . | CASSPFIGQAGVEQYF | TGTGCCAGCTCACCTTTTATCGGACAGGCGGGTGTCGAGCAGTACTTC
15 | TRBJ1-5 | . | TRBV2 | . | CASSEAGRSNQPQHF | TGTGCCAGCAGTGAAGCGGGGAGGAGCAATCAGCCCCAGCATTTT
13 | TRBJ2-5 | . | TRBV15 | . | CATSRGLGETQYF | TGTGCCACCAGCAGAGGATTGGGGGAGACCCAGTACTTC
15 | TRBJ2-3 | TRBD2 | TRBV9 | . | CASSVGGGITDTQYF | TGTGCCAGCAGCGTCGGGGGGGGAATCACAGATACGCAGTATTTT
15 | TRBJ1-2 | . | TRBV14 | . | CASSQGRGGSYGYTF | TGTGCCAGCAGCCAAGGGCGAGGGGGAAGCTATGGCTACACCTTC
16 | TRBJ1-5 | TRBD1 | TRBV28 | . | CASSLDRDRGNQPQHF | TGTGCCAGCAGTTTAGACCGGGACAGGGGTAATCAGCCCCAGCATTTT
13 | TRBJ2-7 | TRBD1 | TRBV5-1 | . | CASSLEQGYEQYF | TGCGCCAGCAGCTTGGAACAGGGGTACGAGCAGTACTTC
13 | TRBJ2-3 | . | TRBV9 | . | CASSVRGTDTQYF | TGTGCCAGCAGCGTAAGGGGCACAGATACGCAGTATTTT
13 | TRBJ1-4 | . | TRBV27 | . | CASSLLTNEKLFF | TGTGCCAGCAGTTTATTAACTAATGAAAAACTGTTTTTT